Following are 29 T cell receptor beta chains from one sample sequenced in a study of naive CD8 T cells in extremely preterm neonates. The repertoire was sequenced with immunoSEQ multiplex PCR; TCRdb's copy has only in-frame clones and lacks some. Of thousands of clones in the sample, nearly 98% were seen once. The sequenced material came from naive CD8+ T cells from blood. Receptor source: a human donor in good health.

The chain couples TRBV30 to TRBJ1-6, with 8 bases aligning to TRBD1. Trimming removed 3 bases from V and 10 bases from J; junction bases left unmatched: 5. The CDR3 is made up of 13 amino acids. The germline V gene encodes CDR1 GTSNPN and CDR2 SVGIG (reference sequence). The CDR3 nucleotides read TGTGCCTGGAGCCAGGGGGCAGGGTCACCCCTCCACTTT. Amino acids: CAWSQGAGSPLHF. Using reference TRBV30 and TRBJ1-6 for the parts outside the CDR3, the full variable domain is SQTIHQWPATLVQPVGSPLSLECTVEGTSNPNLYWYRQAAGRGLQLLFYSVGIGQISSEVPQNLSASRPQDRQFILSSKKLLLSDSGFYLCAWSQGAGSPLHFGNGTRLTVT.

The V gene is TRBV30, the J gene TRBJ2-5; no clear D gene. There are 12 residues in the CDR3. Germline V gene data show CDR1 as GTSNPN and CDR2 as SVGIG (reference sequence). CDR3 loop: CAAHFARETQYF. DNA of the CDR3: TGTGCTGCCCACTTCGCCCGGGAGACCCAGTACTTC.

This chain connects TRBV27 to TRBJ2-1; 11 bases map to TRBD2. This CDR3 is built from 18 residues. Trimming at V came to 4 bases and at J to 6 bases, leaving 14 bases not matched to a gene. Germline V gene data show CDR1 as MNHEY and CDR2 as SMNVEV (reference sequence). The chain's CDR3 is CASSSLLAGAPGVNEQFF. In DNA, the CDR3 is TGTGCCAGCAGTTCGCTACTAGCGGGAGCCCCGGGGGTCAATGAGCAGTTCTTC.

The chain carries TRBV15 and TRBJ1-2, with a possible D match to TRBD1 (5 bases). Trimming shortened V by 6 bases and J by 4 bases, and 18 bases separated the two germline ends. Germline V gives CDR1 LNHNV, CDR2 YYDKDF (reference sequence). CDR3 length equals 15 residues. The CDR3, as DNA: TGTGCCACCAGTCCGAGACCAGGCGGGGGCTATGGCTACACCTTC. It specifies CATSPRPGGGYGYTF. Supplemented by reference TRBV15 and TRBJ1-2, the full variable domain reads DAMVIQNPRYQVTQFGKPVTLSCSQTLNHNVMYWYQQKSSQAPKLLFHYYDKDFNNEADTPDNFQSRRPNTSFCFLDIRSPGLGDTAMYLCATSPRPGGGYGYTFGSGTRLTVV.

This clone was counted a single time. V gene TRBV19 combines with J gene TRBJ1-5; 8 bases are shared with TRBD1. The CDR3 covers 18 residues. From germline, CDR1 is LNHDA and CDR2 SQIVND (reference sequence). The junction had 21 bases not matched to a gene; V was cut back by 10 bases and J by 4 bases. The CDR3 coding sequence is TGTGCCACCAAACTGGGGGCAGGGGGCGCCTTAAAAAATCAGCCCCAGCATTTT. It encodes CATKLGAGGALKNQPQHF.

This chain joins TRBV28 and TRBJ1-6; the D gene is possibly TRBD1 (6 bases). The CDR3 sequence is 15 residues long. Between the trimmed V and J ends, which lost 7 bases and 7 bases, there was a span of 17 bases. Germline V CDR1 and CDR2: MDHEN, SYDVKM. CDR3 protein: CASTTGGAGNSPLHF. CDR3 bases: TGTGCCAGCACCACCGGGGGGGCAGGGAATTCACCCCTCCACTTT.

The genes are TRBV10-3 and TRBJ1-2, with D possibly being TRBD1 (6 bases). The CDR3 consists of 14 residues. Germline CDR1 and CDR2: ENHRY and SYGVKD. Trimming cost V 10 bases and J 8 bases, with 23 bases left between them. The CDR3: CATGGSVRGVGYTF. The CDR3, as DNA: TGTGCCACCGGAGGATCAGTCAGGGGAGTAGGCTACACCTTC.

This chain uses TRBV30 with TRBJ1-2; 10 bases fit TRBD1. The CDR3 sequence is 14 residues long. Germline CDR1 GTSNPN, CDR2 SVGIG (reference sequence). Germline trimming cut 2 bases from V and 6 bases from J; bases unmatched to any gene: 6. DNA of the CDR3: TGTGCCTGGAGTTGGGACAGGGGCATTAATGGCTACACCTTC. Amino acids: CAWSWDRGINGYTF.

The chain employs TRBV28 and TRBJ2-4, with D unclear. Trimming removed 6 bases from V and 0 bases from J, with 18 bases in between. Looked up from germline, CDR1 is MDHEN and CDR2 is SYDVKM. This CDR3 contains 17 residues. The CDR3 nucleotides read TGTGCCAGCAGCCTGAACCCATTAACTCTAGCCAAAAACATTCAGTACTTC. Protein sequence: CASSLNPLTLAKNIQYF.

The chain couples TRBV6-5 to TRBJ1-2; TRBD1 matches 8 bases. This CDR3 contains 15 residues. Trimming took 2 bases from V and 4 from J; bases not matched to a gene: 6. Germline CDR1 and CDR2: MNHEY and SVGAGI. The CDR3 coding sequence is TGTGCCAGCAGTTACAGGTCAGGGGGCTTCTATGGCTACACCTTC. Translated: CASSYRSGGFYGYTF.

The count of this clone is one. V is TRBV5-7 and J is TRBJ1-6; no definite D call. TRBV5-7 counts as an open reading frame of uncertain function. The CDR3 is made up of 16 amino acids. With 0 bases removed from V and 5 bases from J, the gap between germline ends came to 12 bases. CDR3 coding DNA: TGTGCCAGCAGCTTGGCCAACCAGGTCCATAATTCACCCCTCCACTTT. Protein: CASSLANQVHNSPLHF.

The chain carries TRBV7-2 and TRBJ2-7; D not certain. Trimming left V 3 bases short and J 2 bases short, with 5 bases between. There are 12 residues in the CDR3. Per germline, CDR1 SGHTA and CDR2 FQGNSA. The CDR3 region is CASSLATYEQYF. CDR3 nucleotide sequence: TGTGCCAGCAGCTTGGCCACCTACGAGCAGTACTTC.

This clone showed up just once. The chain links TRBV7-9 to TRBJ2-5, with TRBD1 matching 8 bases. Germline CDR1 and CDR2: SEHNR and FQNEAQ (reference sequence). With V trimmed by 2 bases and J by 0 bases, 2 bases remained unmatched. This CDR3 is built from 15 residues. The CDR3 sequence is CASSLTGGHQETQYF. The DNA of the CDR3 is TGTGCCAGCAGCTTAACAGGGGGACACCAAGAGACCCAGTACTTC.

The genes are TRBV9 and TRBJ2-7; a weak D match, TRBD2 (5 bases). Trimming took off 0 bases at V and 1 base at J, with 11 bases between the two ends. This CDR3 spans 15 amino acids. Germline-derived CDR1 and CDR2 are SGDLS and YYNGEE. This CDR3 is CASSVGGSGSYEQYF. As DNA, the CDR3 is TGTGCCAGCAGCGTAGGAGGGAGTGGGTCCTACGAGCAGTACTTC.

V gene TRBV18 combines with J gene TRBJ1-1, with TRBD1 identical over 7 bases. The CDR3 is 17 amino acids. Germline V gene lookup returns CDR1 KGHSH and CDR2 LQKENI. V gave up 2 bases and J gave up 2 bases; unmatched junction bases: 11. The CDR3, as DNA: TGTGCCAGCTCACCAACGACAGGGTTTTACGGCAACACTGAAGCTTTCTTT. Translation: CASSPTTGFYGNTEAFF.

The rearrangement joins TRBV18 to TRBJ1-3; D gene ambiguous. The CDR3 runs 17 residues. Germline V gives CDR1 KGHSH, CDR2 LQKENI. V was clipped by 3 bases and J by 0 bases, with 15 bases between them. CDR3 sequence reads: CASSPSALGVSGNTIYF. CDR3 DNA sequence: TGTGCCAGCTCACCCTCTGCCCTAGGAGTCTCTGGAAACACCATATATTTT.

This clone was detected once. The chain joins TRBV6-5 to TRBJ1-5; TRBD1 is a possible D gene (6 bases). Trimming left V 5 bases short and J 7 bases short, with 15 bases between. The CDR3 consists of 14 residues. Per the germline V gene, CDR1 is MNHEY and CDR2 is SVGAGI. CDR3 in DNA: TGTGCCAGCAGTGCTGGACAGAGATGGCAGCCCCAGCATTTT. Amino acids: CASSAGQRWQPQHF.

The rearrangement links TRBV4-2 to TRBJ2-2; D gene unclear. This CDR3 has 16 residues. Trimming left V 1 base short and J 3 bases short, with 12 bases between. Germline-derived CDR1 and CDR2 are LGHNA and YNFKEQ. This CDR3 is CASSQARAGYTGELFF. The DNA for the CDR3 is TGTGCCAGCAGCCAAGCGAGAGCCGGGTACACCGGGGAGCTGTTTTTT.

The V call is TRBV11-2, the J call TRBJ2-1; TRBD2 aligns across 11 bases. Germline V CDR1 and CDR2: SGHAT, FQNNGV. The V segment lost 4 bases and the J segment 9 bases; nucleotides outside the gene matches: 8. CDR3 size: 15 residues. The CDR3, as DNA: TGTGCCAGCAGCTCATATAGCGGGAGGGCTGGTGAGCAGTTCTTC. Translation: CASSSYSGRAGEQFF.

The chain links TRBV7-6 to TRBJ2-7; TRBD1 matches at 11 bases. The V segment lost 1 base and the J segment 5 bases; nucleotides outside the gene matches: 16. The length of the CDR3 is 19 residues. Germline V gene data show CDR1 as SGHVS and CDR2 as FNYEAQ. The CDR3 bases are TGTGCCAGCAGCTTAGAAGCGGTACGCACCGGGACAGGGGGTAACGAGCAGTACTTC. Its protein is CASSLEAVRTGTGGNEQYF.

This sequence joins TRBV28 and TRBJ1-1, with D possibly matching TRBD1 (6 bases). This CDR3 comprises 17 residues. Germline V gene sequence: CDR1 MDHEN, CDR2 SYDVKM. V dropped 5 bases and J dropped 1 base, with 20 bases sitting between them. CDR3 in amino acids: CASSPILTGGKNTEAFF. CDR3 coding DNA: TGTGCCAGCAGTCCTATCTTGACGGGGGGCAAGAACACTGAAGCTTTCTTT.

As DNA, the CDR3 is TGTGCCAGTAGTAAAACGGGGGGTAGCGGGAAGACAGATACGCAGTATTTT. Translating it yields CASSKTGGSGKTDTQYF. The chain uses TRBV19 and TRBJ2-3, with TRBD2 matching 8 bases. Germline CDR1 LNHDA, CDR2 SQIVND (reference sequence). V was pared by 4 bases and J by 3 bases, with 12 bases of the junction left unmatched. This CDR3 is built from 17 residues.

The chain combines TRBV7-3 with TRBJ2-1; maybe TRBD2 (6 bases). Germline V CDR1 and CDR2: SGHTA, FQGTGA. Between the trimmed V and J ends, which lost 2 bases and 2 bases, there was a span of 16 bases. CDR3 length: 17 residues. CDR3 DNA sequence: TGTGCCAGCAGCTTAGCTCCTCTCGGCGGGACCTACAATGAGCAGTTCTTC. Translation: CASSLAPLGGTYNEQFF.

The rearrangement joins TRBV28 to TRBJ2-7, with D possibly TRBD2 on 5 matching bases. The germline V gene encodes CDR1 MDHEN and CDR2 SYDVKM. CDR3 length equals 14 residues. With 5 bases removed from V and 2 bases from J, the gap between germline ends came to 13 bases. The CDR3 spells CASSGRGHPYEQYF. CDR3 in DNA: TGTGCCAGCAGTGGCCGCGGGCATCCCTACGAGCAGTACTTC.

This clone was seen once. The chain has TRBV4-2 and TRBJ1-2; a weak D match, TRBD1 (6 bases). There are 14 residues in the CDR3. Germline V gene sequence: CDR1 LGHNA, CDR2 YNFKEQ. Trimming removed 3 bases from V and 0 bases from J, with 8 bases in between. CDR3 region: CASSQGAANYGYTF. Here the CDR3 DNA reads TGTGCCAGCAGCCAGGGGGCTGCTAACTATGGCTACACCTTC.

The rearrangement links TRBV29-1 to TRBJ1-2; TRBD1 matches at 7 bases. The V gene's germline CDR1 is SQVTM and CDR2 ANQGSEA. This CDR3 has 13 residues. With V trimmed by 0 bases and J by 8 bases, 6 bases remained unmatched. The CDR3 sequence: CSVEDDRVRGYTF. DNA of the CDR3: TGCAGCGTTGAAGATGACAGGGTTCGGGGCTACACCTTC.

This chain links TRBV9 with TRBJ1-1; no reliable D call. The CDR3 is 10 amino acids. CDR1 and CDR2 from the germline V gene are SGDLS and YYNGEE. V was shortened by 10 bases and J by 5 bases, with 9 bases between the two germline ends. CDR3 sequence (DNA): TGTGCCGGTCGAACAACTGAAGCTTTCTTT. Translation: CAGRTTEAFF.

The rearrangement joins TRBV4-1 to TRBJ2-1; maybe TRBD1 (6 bases). The V end lost 10 bases, the J end lost 0 bases, and 10 bases lay between the germline ends. CDR1 is MGHRA, CDR2 YSYEKL, per germline. The CDR3 is 13 residues long. CDR3 nucleotides: TGCGCCACCACAGGGAGCTCCTACAATGAGCAGTTCTTC. Its translation: CATTGSSYNEQFF.

The V gene is TRBV19, the J gene TRBJ1-1; D remains unclear. The CDR3 is made up of 13 amino acids. Germline V gene lookup returns CDR1 LNHDA and CDR2 SQIVND (reference sequence). The ends were cut back, 7 bases at V and 4 bases at J, with 13 bases in the middle. The CDR3 loop reads CASNSREGTEAFF. The CDR3 nucleotides read TGTGCCAGTAATTCCCGGGAGGGCACTGAAGCTTTCTTT.